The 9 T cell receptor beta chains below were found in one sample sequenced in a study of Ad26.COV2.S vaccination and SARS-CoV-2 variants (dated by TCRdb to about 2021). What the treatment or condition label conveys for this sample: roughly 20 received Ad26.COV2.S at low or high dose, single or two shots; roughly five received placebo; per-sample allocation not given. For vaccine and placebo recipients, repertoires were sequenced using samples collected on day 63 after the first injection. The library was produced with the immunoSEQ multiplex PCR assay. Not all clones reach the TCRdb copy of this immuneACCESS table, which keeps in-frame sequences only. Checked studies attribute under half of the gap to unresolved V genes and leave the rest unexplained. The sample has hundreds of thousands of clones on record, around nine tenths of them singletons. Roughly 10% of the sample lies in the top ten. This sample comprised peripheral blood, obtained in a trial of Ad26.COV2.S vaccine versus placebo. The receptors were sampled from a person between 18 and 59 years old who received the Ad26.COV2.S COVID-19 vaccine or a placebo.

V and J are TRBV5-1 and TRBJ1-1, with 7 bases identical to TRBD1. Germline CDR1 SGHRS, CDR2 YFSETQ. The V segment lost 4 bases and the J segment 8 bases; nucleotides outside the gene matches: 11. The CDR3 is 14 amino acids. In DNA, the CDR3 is TGCGCCAGCAGCGGGCGACAGGGTAGCCCCGAAGCTTTCTTT. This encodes CASSGRQGSPEAFF.

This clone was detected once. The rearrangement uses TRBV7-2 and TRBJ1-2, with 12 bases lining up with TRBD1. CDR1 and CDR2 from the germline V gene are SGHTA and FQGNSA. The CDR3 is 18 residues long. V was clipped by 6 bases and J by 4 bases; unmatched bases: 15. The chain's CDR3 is CASRPRWGQGALGYGYTF. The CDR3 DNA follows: TGTGCCAGCAGACCGAGGTGGGGACAGGGGGCTCTAGGCTATGGCTACACCTTC.

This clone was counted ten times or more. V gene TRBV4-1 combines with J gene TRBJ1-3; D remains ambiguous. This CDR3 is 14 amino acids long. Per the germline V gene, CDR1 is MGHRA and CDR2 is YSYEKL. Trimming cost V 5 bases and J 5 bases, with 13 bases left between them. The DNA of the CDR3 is TGCGCCAGCAGCGAAAAACCGCCTAGAAACACCATATATTTT. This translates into CASSEKPPRNTIYF.

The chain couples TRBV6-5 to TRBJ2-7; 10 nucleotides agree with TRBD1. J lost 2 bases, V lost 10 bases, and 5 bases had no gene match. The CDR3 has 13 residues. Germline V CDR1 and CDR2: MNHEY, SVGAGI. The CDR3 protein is CATRTGGAYEQYF. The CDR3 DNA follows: TGTGCCACCAGGACAGGGGGGGCCTACGAGCAGTACTTC.

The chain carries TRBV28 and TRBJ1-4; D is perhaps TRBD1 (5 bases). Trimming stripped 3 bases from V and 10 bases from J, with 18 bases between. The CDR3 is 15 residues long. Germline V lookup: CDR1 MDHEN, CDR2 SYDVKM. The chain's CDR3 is CASSFGQGLYGKLFF. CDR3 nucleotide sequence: TGTGCCAGCAGTTTCGGTCAGGGCTTATATGGAAAACTGTTTTTT. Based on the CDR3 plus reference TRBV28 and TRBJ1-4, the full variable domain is DVKVTQSSRYLVKRTGEKVFLECVQDMDHENMFWYRQDPGLGLRLIYFSYDVKMKEKGDIPEGYSVSREKKERFSLILESASTNQTSMYLCASSFGQGLYGKLFFGSGTQLSVL.

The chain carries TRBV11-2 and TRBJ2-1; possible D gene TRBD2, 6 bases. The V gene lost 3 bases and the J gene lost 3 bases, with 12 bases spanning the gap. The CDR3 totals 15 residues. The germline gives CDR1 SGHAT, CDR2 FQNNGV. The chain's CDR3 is CASSLKVADYNEQFF. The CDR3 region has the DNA TGTGCCAGCAGCTTGAAAGTAGCGGACTACAATGAGCAGTTCTTC.

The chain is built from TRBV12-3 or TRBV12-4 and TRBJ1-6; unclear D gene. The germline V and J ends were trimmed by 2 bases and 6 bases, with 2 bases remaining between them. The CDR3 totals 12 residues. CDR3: CASSLSNSPLHF. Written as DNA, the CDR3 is TGTGCCAGCAGTTTAAGTAATTCACCCCTCCACTTT.

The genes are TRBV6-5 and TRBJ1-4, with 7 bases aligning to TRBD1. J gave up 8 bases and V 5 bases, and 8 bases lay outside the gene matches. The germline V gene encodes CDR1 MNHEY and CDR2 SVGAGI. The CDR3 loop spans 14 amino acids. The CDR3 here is CASSRQDRREKLFF. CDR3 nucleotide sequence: TGTGCCAGCAGTAGACAGGACAGGCGCGAAAAACTGTTTTTT.

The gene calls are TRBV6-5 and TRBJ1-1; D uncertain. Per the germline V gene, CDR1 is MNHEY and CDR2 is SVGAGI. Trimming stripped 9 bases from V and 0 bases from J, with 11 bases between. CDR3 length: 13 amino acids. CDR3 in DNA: TGTGCCAGTACCGAATCGCTGAACACTGAAGCTTTCTTT. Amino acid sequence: CASTESLNTEAFF.